The rows below give T cell receptor beta chains drawn from one sample of a study of Graves' ophthalmopathy and Graves' hyperthyroidism. TCRdb itself ran the multiplex PCR reads through MiXCR, one entry per CDR3 protein. The sample contains approximately 540,000 distinct CDR3 sequences, about 40% of which appear only once. Sequenced: peripheral blood or thyroid tissue (not recorded which). These receptors originate from an adult man with Graves' hyperthyroidism. The CDR3 runs from the conserved cysteine through the conserved F or W. The D gene is left open where the match is weak. Clone sizes are given selectively: once, few, many, or a class where the clone is expanded.

d_gene,abundance,j_gene,v_gene,CDR3nt,CDR3aa
-,-,TRBJ1-1,TRBV12-3/TRBV12-4,TGTGCCAGCAGTCTGGGGCTGAACGCTGAAGCTTTCTTT,CASSLGLNAEAFF
-,-,TRBJ1-4,TRBV29-1,TGCAGCCAAGAGACGGGGCCTCAGTGGAAAAAACTGTTTTTT,CSQETGPQWKKLFF
TRBD2,-,TRBJ2-7,TRBV10-2,TGCGCCAGCAGTGAGTCGCGGGGGGTCGCTTACGAGCAGTACTTC,CASSESRGVAYEQYF
TRBD1,many,TRBJ1-1,TRBV12-3/TRBV12-4,TGTGCCAGCAGGTATGGACAGGGGGAGGCTTTCTTT,CASRYGQGEAFF
TRBD1,few,TRBJ2-5,TRBV20-1,TGCAGTGCTAGAGATGGGTTCCAGGGGGAAGAGACCCAGTACTTC,CSARDGFQGEETQYF
-,many,TRBJ1-5,TRBV7-8,TGTGCCAGCAGCTTAGGTAGCCGCAATCAGCCCCAGCATTTT,CASSLGSRNQPQHF
-,many,TRBJ1-4,TRBV7-9,TGTGCCAGCAGCCCCGAAGGACCGTGGGGAGGTGAAAAACTGTTTTTT,CASSPEGPWGGEKLFF
-,-,TRBJ2-5,TRBV7-3,TGTGCCAGCAGCCAAGATGGAGGAGGGCATCAGCCCCAGTACTTC,CASSQDGGGHQPQYF
-,-,TRBJ1-1,TRBV7-3,TGTGCCAGCAGCCTAAGATCAGGGGATACCGCTGAAGCTTTCTTT,CASSLRSGDTAEAFF
TRBD1,many,TRBJ2-5,TRBV7-7,TGTGCTAGCAGCGAGGACAGGATTGAGACCCAGTACTTC,CASSEDRIETQYF
-,-,TRBJ1-5,TRBV6-4,TGTGCCAGCAGTTACGGAATGCAGCCCCAGCATTTT,CASSYGMQPQHF
TRBD2,few,TRBJ2-3,TRBV4-2,TGTGCCAGCCAGGGACTAGCGGGCACCACAGATACGCAGTATTTT,CASQGLAGTTDTQYF
TRBD1,few,TRBJ1-1,TRBV7-2,TGTGCCAGCAGCTCAACGACAATGCCCGGGACAGGGCTCACTGAAGCTTTCTTT,CASSSTTMPGTGLTEAFF
TRBD1,-,TRBJ1-5,TRBV7-2,TGTGCCTGGAGTACTCGACAGGGGATAAGCAATCAGCCCCAGCATTTT,CAWSTRQGISNQPQHF
TRBD2,-,TRBJ2-2,TRBV9,TGTGCCAGCAGCGTAGGGGGACTAGCGAGGAACACCGGGGAGCTGTTTTTT,CASSVGGLARNTGELFF
-,-,TRBJ1-2,TRBV7-2,TGTGCCAGCAGCTTAGATCGCAGGCAAGAGACCACTAACTATGGCTACACCTTC,CASSLDRRQETTNYGYTF
-,many,TRBJ2-6,TRBV12-3/TRBV12-4,TGTGCCAGCAGCCGGGAGCAGGGATCTGGGGCCAACGTCCTGACTTTC,CASSREQGSGANVLTF
-,-,TRBJ2-2,TRBV27,TGTGCCAGCAGTTTTTCACCCCGGAACACCGGGGAGCTGTTTTTT,CASSFSPRNTGELFF
-,-,TRBJ2-1,TRBV24-1,TGTGCCACCAGTCAGCGGAATGAGCAGTTCTTC,CATSQRNEQFF
-,-,TRBJ1-1,TRBV30,TGTGCCTGGAATCCAGGGGTGAACACTGAAGCTTTCTTT,CAWNPGVNTEAFF
-,-,TRBJ2-6,TRBV18,TGTGCCAGCTCGCCCTCGAATGGAGGGGCCAACGTCCTGACTTTC,CASSPSNGGANVLTF
TRBD2,-,TRBJ2-1,TRBV7-9,TGTGCCAGCAGCACTCTAGCGGGGTACAATGAGCAGTTCTTC,CASSTLAGYNEQFF
TRBD1,-,TRBJ1-5,TRBV10-1,TGCGCCAGCAGTAATACAGGGGGGGAGGATCAGCCCCAGCATTTT,CASSNTGGEDQPQHF
-,-,TRBJ2-3,TRBV7-3,TGTGCCAGCAGCCAACACAGGATTTCAGATACGCAGTATTTT,CASSQHRISDTQYF